The TCR beta chain described here comes from a study of blood T cell repertoires in COVID-19. Methods used by the authors: Researchers report that nucleated cell counts were estimated from reference gene primer amplification. The assay was immunoSEQ multiplex PCR, and TCRdb's table has in-frame clones only and misses some. D and trimming come from the DNA, and the V and J calls and clone size come from that table. The data show about 62,000 clones, just under 95% seen once. The CDR3 runs 14 residues. CDR1 is SGHTA and CDR2 is FQGNSA in the germline V gene. J was trimmed by 1 base and V by 4 bases; bases with no gene match: 3.

This TCR was recovered from a human donor in a cohort sampled during active COVID-19. The material sequenced was peripheral blood. The chain combines TRBV7-2 with TRBJ1-1, with 7 nucleotides matching TRBD1. CDR3: CASSYGTENTEAFF. DNA for the CDR3: TGTGCCAGCAGCTATGGGACAGAGAACACTGAAGCTTTCTTT.